The clone carrying this TCR beta chain turned up a few times. Its antigen is as yet unknown. The sample belongs to a study of blood T cells in healthy people across ages. Findings and caveats of the study: Age advanced and TCR beta diversity per million T cells fell, roughly linearly. Naive T cell percentage by flow cytometry tracked strongly with beta diversity. Whereas aged donors had fewer naive CD4+ cells, long-lived donors had more of them and higher diversity.

The V gene lost 1 base and the J gene lost 2 bases, with 12 bases spanning the gap. Germline V CDR1 and CDR2: MGHRA, YSYEKL. This CDR3 comprises 16 residues. The second PCR ran about 7 to 12 cycles with a sample-barcoded 5' primer and J-beta primers. Sequencing of every sample gave 2.5 million or more CDR3-containing paired-end reads. TCRdb analysed the 5' RACE reads with MiXCR anew, one entry per CDR3 protein. The top ten hold 6.5% to 10% of the sample, which has about 1,600,000 distinct CDR3 sequences, 42% seen once. The clonotype originates from a woman aged 18-29 years in good health. Sequencing was carried out using blood. V usage is TRBV4-1 and J usage is TRBJ2-1; TRBD1 or TRBD2 may be the D gene (6 bases each). CDR3 in amino acids: CASSQAVGGTYNEQFF. In DNA, the CDR3 is TGCGCCAGCAGCCAAGCGGTGGGGGGCACCTACAATGAGCAGTTCTTC.